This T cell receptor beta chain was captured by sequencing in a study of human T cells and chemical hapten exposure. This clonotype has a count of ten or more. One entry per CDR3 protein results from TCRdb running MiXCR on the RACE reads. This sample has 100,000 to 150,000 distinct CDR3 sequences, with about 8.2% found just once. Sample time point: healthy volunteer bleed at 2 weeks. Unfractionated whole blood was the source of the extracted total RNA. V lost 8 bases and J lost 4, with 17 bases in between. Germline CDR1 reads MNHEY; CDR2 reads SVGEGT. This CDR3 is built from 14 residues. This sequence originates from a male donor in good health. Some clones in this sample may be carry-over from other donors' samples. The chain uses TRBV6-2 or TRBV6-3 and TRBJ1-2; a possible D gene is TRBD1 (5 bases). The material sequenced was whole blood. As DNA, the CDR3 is TGTGCCAGCTTGGATAGGGGAAAATCCTATGGCTACACCTTC. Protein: CASLDRGKSYGYTF.